This T cell receptor (beta chain) was retrieved from a study of vaccination and CD4 T cells after COVID-19. About the research overall: The study collected post-vaccine samples a median around 70 days after dose two, with a range of 14 to 241.

As for treatment: roughly 10-day PBMC culture with coronavirus spike peptide pools or control peptides (ViraFEST assay). Wells that each held around 2 million PBMCs were cultured with around 9.9 IU/ml IL-2 and around 10 ug/ml peptide pools. Days 3 and 7 were when half the medium was replaced with fresh IL-2 medium. Cultured CD4+ T cells had their DNA profiled by the Oncomine TCR Beta short-read assay. TCRdb reprocessed the PCR reads with MiXCR, giving one entry per CDR3 protein. The repertoire holds 10,000 to 15,000 distinct CDR3 sequences, with around 53% as singletons. Germline V gene data show CDR1 as MRHNA and CDR2 as SNTAGT. This CDR3 is 14 amino acids long. V lost 3 bases to trimming and J lost 4 bases; unmatched junction nucleotides: 1. As regards this clonotype: The antigen is not known.

Sequencing was performed on CD4+ T cells from blood, cultured in vitro. The rearrangement joins TRBV6-4 to TRBJ2-2; 8 bases line up with TRBD2. The origin of this receptor is a human donor who had recovered from COVID-19. The DNA of the CDR3 is TGTGCCAGCAGTGAAAGCGGGAGCACCGGGGAGCTGTTTTTT. This gives the protein CASSESGSTGELFF.